This record concerns one T cell receptor (beta chain) sequence. Germline is not matched at one junction end, which may reflect a read error. This sample was taken from a study of tumor-infiltrating lymphocytes in primary liver carcinoma. The CDR3 has 18 residues. CDR1 and CDR2 from the germline V gene are MNHEY and SVGEGT. Total RNA (around 510 ng) served as template for TCR beta cDNA synthesis primed by a constant-region primer. What produced the TCR beta libraries was three nested multiplex PCR rounds using slightly modified ARM-PCR. TRBV1-TRBV30 forward primers and a C-beta reverse primer were used in the first two PCR rounds, which each ran for about 11 cycles. TCRdb itself ran the multiplex PCR reads through MiXCR, one entry per CDR3 protein. The sample lists some 20,000 distinct CDR3 sequences, roughly three quarters occurring once. The tissue used was unsorted bulk material of 20-30 mg. RNA and DNA were co-extracted from it with the AllPrep DNA/RNA mini kit. Patients had primary liver carcinoma treated by surgical resection.

V gene TRBV6-2 or TRBV6-3 combines with J gene TRBJ1-5, with TRBD1 as a possible D gene (5 bases). This clonotype originated in a woman under 40 with primary liver carcinoma and hepatitis B virus infection. Sequenced material: liver tumor tissue from sampling region 4. Subset given: tumor region T4, right-lateral pole. The CDR3 loop reads CVSSYRPRTWGSNQPQHF. The CDR3 nucleotides read TGTGTCAGCAGTTACCGCCCCCGGACATGGGGCAGCAATCAGCCCCAACATTTT.